This TCR beta chain stems from a study of T cells in localized non-small cell lung cancer. Findings and limits, study-wide: There was higher T cell clonality in uninvolved adjacent lung than in tumor, and it was highest there. Longer overall survival was associated with a higher density of T cells in the blood.

Comments on this clone: Its target is not known.

Clones were read by immunoSEQ multiplex PCR, and TCRdb kept only the in-frame ones, dropping some. Of tens of thousands of clones listed, just over 85% were seen once; the top ten hold about 4.2%. The V end lost 0 bases, the J end lost 1 base, and 3 bases lay between the germline ends. Germline V CDR1 and CDR2: SGHNT, YENEEA. The CDR3 has 13 amino acids. The clonotype comes from a male donor aged 60 or over with stage III lung adenocarcinoma. Sequencing used peripheral blood, obtained before any cancer treatment. The J gene is TRBJ1-1, the V gene TRBV11-3; no clear D. CDR3 residues: CASSLERNTEAFF. The CDR3 coding sequence is TGTGCCAGCAGCTTAGAAAGGAACACTGAAGCTTTCTTT.